This is a list of T cell receptor beta chains from one sample in a study of T cell changes during pregnancy in multiple sclerosis. The method was immunoSEQ multiplex PCR; TCRdb's version includes in-frame clones alone and lacks a portion of them. The table shows 83,000 or so clones, with around 94% occurring only once. This material consisted of peripheral blood, taken after pregnancy. The receptors shown here come from a female donor in good health, enrolled as a control in a pregnancy study. Each CDR3 is given with its conserved first and last residue. The D gene is left open where the match is weak. Expanded clones get a size class; other rows say once, few or many, or leave the size out.

12,TRBV7-2,TRBJ1-2,-,-,CASSLGPGGYTF,TGTGCCAGCAGCTTAGGACCGGGTGGCTACACCTTC
15,TRBV7-6,TRBJ2-7,once,-,CASSTQGGTTYEQYF,TGTGCCAGCAGCACACAGGGTGGGACCACCTACGAGCAGTACTTC
14,TRBV19,TRBJ1-5,-,-,CASSLQGDNQPQHF,TGTGCCAGTAGTTTACAGGGAGACAATCAGCCCCAGCATTTT
13,TRBV7-9,TRBJ2-7,-,TRBD1,CASSLQGADEQYF,TGTGCCAGCAGCCTACAGGGGGCCGACGAGCAGTACTTC
12,TRBV6-5,TRBJ2-3,-,-,CASGTGRDTQYF,TGTGCCAGCGGAACAGGTCGGGATACGCAGTATTTT
15,TRBV5-1,TRBJ2-1,-,TRBD2,CASSLQLAGGNEQFF,TGCGCCAGCAGCTTGCAACTAGCGGGAGGCAATGAGCAGTTCTTC
13,TRBV19,TRBJ2-7,-,TRBD2,CASSGLAGGEQYF,TGTGCCAGTAGTGGGCTAGCGGGAGGCGAGCAGTACTTC
15,TRBV19,TRBJ2-1,-,TRBD2,CASSIAGGPSNEQFF,TGTGCCAGTAGTATAGCGGGAGGGCCCTCCAATGAGCAGTTCTTC
14,TRBV5-4,TRBJ2-3,-,-,CASSLGQGADTQYF,TGTGCCAGCAGCTTGGGGCAGGGCGCAGATACGCAGTATTTT
14,TRBV28,TRBJ2-7,-,-,CASSFEDSSYEQYF,TGTGCCAGCAGTTTCGAAGACAGCTCCTACGAGCAGTACTTC
12,TRBV6-1,TRBJ1-1,-,-,CATRGGNTEAFF,TGTGCCACCCGGGGGGGTAACACTGAAGCTTTCTTT
13,TRBV7-7,TRBJ2-1,-,-,CASSLGLDNEQFF,TGTGCTAGCAGCTTAGGCCTAGACAATGAGCAGTTCTTC
16,TRBV2,TRBJ2-1,-,TRBD2,CASSQLAISSYNEQFF,TGTGCCAGCAGTCAACTAGCGATTAGCTCCTACAATGAGCAGTTCTTC
13,TRBV28,TRBJ2-7,-,-,CASSVPRDYEQYF,TGTGCCAGCAGTGTCCCCAGGGACTACGAGCAGTACTTC
16,TRBV7-9,TRBJ2-7,-,-,CASSPALSVAPYEQYF,TGTGCCAGCAGCCCCGCCCTGAGTGTAGCCCCCTACGAGCAGTACTTC
14,TRBV27,TRBJ2-7,-,-,CASSLWQGRGEQYF,TGTGCCAGCAGTTTATGGCAGGGGAGGGGCGAGCAGTACTTC
12,TRBV11-1,TRBJ2-7,-,-,CASSRGGGEQYF,TGTGCCAGCAGCAGGGGAGGGGGCGAGCAGTACTTC
15,TRBV18,TRBJ1-1,few,-,CASSPVGAGDTEAFF,TGTGCCAGCTCACCGGTGGGGGCTGGGGACACTGAAGCTTTCTTT
16,TRBV9,TRBJ2-5,-,TRBD2,CASSVASGRVRETQYF,TGTGCCAGCAGCGTCGCTAGCGGGAGGGTTCGGGAGACCCAGTACTTC
16,TRBV19,TRBJ2-3,-,TRBD2,CASRAGSGRARDTQYF,TGTGCCAGTAGAGCGGGGAGCGGGAGGGCCAGAGATACGCAGTATTTT
13,TRBV2,TRBJ1-2,-,-,CASRESGQYGYTF,TGTGCCAGCAGGGAGTCAGGGCAATATGGCTACACCTTC